This is a list of T cell receptor beta chains from one sample in a study of blood T cell repertoires in COVID-19. TCRdb's table, derived via immunoSEQ multiplex PCR, lists solely in-frame clones and lacks some. The sample consists of approximately 200,000 clones, around 90% of them appearing once. The sequencing input was PBMCs or T cells enriched from blood (not recorded which). The receptors derive from a man between 18 and 35 years old with acute COVID-19. The CDR3 runs from the conserved cysteine through the conserved F or W. The D gene is left open where the match is weak. Where a row states a size, it is once, few, many or the class of an expanded clone; other rows omit it.

>TRBV2|.|.|TRBJ2-5
CASTKEKGIETQYF
TGTGCCAGCACGAAAGAAAAGGGGATCGAGACCCAGTACTTC
>TRBV5-4|.|.|TRBJ2-4
CASRLGGANIQYF
TGTGCCAGTAGATTGGGGGGAGCGAACATTCAGTACTTC
>TRBV25-1|.|.|TRBJ1-5
CASSDSRQPQHF
TGTGCCAGCAGTGATAGCCGTCAGCCCCAGCATTTT
>TRBV2|.|.|TRBJ1-1
CASSRDYNTEAFF
TGTGCCAGCAGCCGGGACTATAACACTGAAGCTTTCTTT
>TRBV6-2/TRBV6-3|once|.|TRBJ2-7
CASSYSSSYEQYF
TGTGCCAGCAGTTATTCGAGCTCCTACGAGCAGTACTTC
>TRBV27|.|TRBD1|TRBJ2-7
CASRGTGSNYEQYF
TGTGCCAGCAGGGGGACAGGATCGAACTACGAGCAGTACTTC
>TRBV29-1|.|TRBD2|TRBJ2-2
CSVEGERESGELFF
TGCAGCGTTGAAGGAGAGCGGGAATCCGGGGAGCTGTTTTTT
>TRBV28|.|.|TRBJ2-2
CASSFRLNTGELFF
TGTGCCAGCAGTTTCAGACTTAACACCGGGGAGCTGTTTTTT
>TRBV18|few|.|TRBJ1-6
CASSPLGQGNNSPLHF
TGTGCCAGCTCACCCCTAGGACAAGGGAATAATTCACCCCTCCACTTT
>TRBV28|.|.|TRBJ1-6
CASSSLAQGPGDSPLHF
TGTGCCAGCAGTTCCTTAGCCCAGGGCCCGGGGGATTCACCCCTCCACTTT
>TRBV11-1|.|.|TRBJ1-1
CASSSIGQEAFF
TGTGCCAGCAGCTCAATAGGACAGGAAGCTTTCTTT
>TRBV3-1/TRBV3-2|.|TRBD2|TRBJ2-3
CASSQEGCPFGGDFNTDTQYF
TGTGCCAGCAGCCAAGAGGGTTGTCCTTTCGGGGGGGACTTCAACACAGATACGCAGTATTTT
>TRBV5-6|.|TRBD1|TRBJ1-4
CASSVPGHRGSEEKLFF
TGTGCCAGCAGCGTGCCGGGTCACAGGGGGAGCGAGGAAAAACTGTTTTTT
>TRBV19|.|TRBD2|TRBJ2-3
CASSPSGGPAADTQYF
TGTGCCAGTAGCCCTAGCGGAGGACCCGCGGCGGATACGCAGTATTTT
>TRBV27|.|TRBD2|TRBJ2-4
CASSLRAGGQDTIQYF
TGTGCCAGCAGTTTAAGAGCGGGAGGGCAAGATACCATTCAGTACTTC
>TRBV24-1|.|.|TRBJ1-2
CATSDTAQGYGYTF
TGTGCCACCAGTGATACTGCACAGGGCTATGGCTACACCTTC
>TRBV19|.|.|TRBJ2-3
CASSDRRQLADTQYF
TGTGCCAGTAGTGATCGTCGCCAACTAGCAGATACGCAGTATTTT
>TRBV7-9|.|.|TRBJ2-3
CASSPPAGRSTDTQYF
TGTGCCAGCAGCCCGCCCGCGGGAAGGAGCACAGATACGCAGTATTTT
>TRBV7-2|.|.|TRBJ2-1
CASSFPPGDNEQFF
TGTGCCAGCAGCTTTCCACCGGGAGACAATGAGCAGTTCTTC
>TRBV10-3|once|TRBD2|TRBJ2-1
CAISEASGRNEQFF
TGTGCCATCAGTGAGGCTAGCGGGAGAAATGAGCAGTTCTTC
>TRBV9|.|TRBD1|TRBJ1-2
CASKAGTGQTSSGYTF
TGTGCCAGCAAAGCCGGGACAGGTCAAACCAGCAGTGGCTACACCTTC
>TRBV11-3|once|.|TRBJ2-3
CASSRRTDPSTDTQYF
TGTGCCAGCAGCCGCCGGACTGATCCTAGCACAGATACGCAGTATTTT
>TRBV2|.|TRBD2|TRBJ2-7
CASSGTSGYEQYF
TGTGCCAGCAGTGGGACTAGCGGCTACGAGCAGTACTTC
>TRBV5-1|.|TRBD1|TRBJ2-7
CASSFGSGQGIISEQYF
TGCGCCAGCAGCTTTGGTTCGGGACAGGGCATTATCTCCGAGCAGTACTTC
>TRBV11-2|.|TRBD1|TRBJ2-7
CASSLGNTGTVNEQYF
TGTGCCAGCAGCTTAGGGAACACCGGGACAGTAAACGAGCAGTACTTC
>TRBV19|.|TRBD1|TRBJ1-5
CASSTKTGGGNQPQHF
TGTGCCAGTAGTACAAAGACAGGGGGCGGCAATCAGCCCCAGCATTTT
>TRBV28|.|TRBD2|TRBJ2-1
CASSNRIGLADRGEQFF
TGTGCCAGCAGCAACCGCATTGGACTAGCAGACCGCGGTGAGCAGTTCTTC
>TRBV30|.|.|TRBJ2-7
CAWSVPGSEQYF
TGTGCCTGGAGTGTCCCAGGCAGCGAGCAGTACTTC
>TRBV9|.|TRBD1|TRBJ2-7
CASSVGGQGGEQYF
TGTGCCAGCAGCGTGGGAGGACAGGGGGGCGAGCAGTACTTC
>TRBV9|.|TRBD2|TRBJ2-3
CASSVGSGGVTDTQYF
TGTGCCAGCAGCGTAGGGAGCGGGGGGGTTACAGATACGCAGTATTTT
>TRBV10-3|.|.|TRBJ2-1
CATKPSSTYNEQFF
TGTGCCACGAAGCCGTCCTCCACCTACAATGAGCAGTTCTTC
>TRBV3-1/TRBV3-2|.|.|TRBJ2-3
CASSQTGLQYF
TGTGCCAGCAGCCAGACGGGGTTGCAGTATTTT
>TRBV28|.|.|TRBJ1-2
CASREQGLGYGYTF
TGTGCCAGCAGAGAACAGGGTCTAGGCTATGGCTACACCTTC
>TRBV30|.|TRBD1|TRBJ2-7
CAWSQGASEQYF
TGTGCCTGGAGTCAGGGGGCCAGTGAGCAGTACTTC
>TRBV11-3|once|TRBD2|TRBJ2-3
CASSPRSGSGSDTQYF
TGTGCCAGCAGCCCACGTAGCGGGAGTGGGTCAGATACGCAGTATTTT
>TRBV29-1|.|.|TRBJ1-2
CSVVLSAGDGYTF
TGCAGCGTTGTATTATCCGCGGGAGATGGCTACACCTTC
>TRBV19|.|.|TRBJ2-3
CASTSTGTDTQYF
TGTGCCAGTACCTCGACTGGCACAGATACGCAGTATTTT
>TRBV6-2/TRBV6-3|once|.|TRBJ2-5
CASSYSGEETQYF
TGTGCCAGCAGTTATTCGGGAGAAGAGACCCAGTACTTC
>TRBV4-3|.|.|TRBJ2-3
CASSHSGVGDTQYF
TGCGCCAGCAGCCATAGCGGTGTCGGGGATACGCAGTATTTT
>TRBV5-1|.|TRBD1|TRBJ2-7
CASSSIQGAQYEQYF
TGCGCCAGCAGCTCCATACAGGGGGCTCAATACGAGCAGTACTTC
>TRBV3-1/TRBV3-2|.|TRBD1|TRBJ1-6
CASSRSPGGVKNSPLHF
TGTGCCAGCAGCCGAAGCCCAGGGGGCGTAAAAAATTCACCCCTCCACTTT